This T cell receptor (beta chain) was observed in a study of T-cell reconstitution after alpha-beta-depleted transplantation in children. Unique molecular identifiers were used in preparing the TCRbeta library. TCRdb used MiXCR to reprocess the PCR reads, holding one entry per CDR3 protein. Found here are about 500,000 distinct CDR3 sequences, approximately 29% of them singletons; the top ten hold around 2.3%. This CDR3 is built from 12 residues. Germline lookup yields CDR1 SEHNR and CDR2 FQNEAQ (reference sequence). V lost 4 bases to trimming and J lost 6 bases, with 8 bases between them. The sample holds many counts of this clonotype.

This receptor was taken from a human donor who donated a stem cell graft to a child with aplastic anemia. The gene calls are TRBV7-9 and TRBJ2-3; D gene ambiguous. This specimen was PBMCs from the stem cell graft donor, taken from the stem cell graft. In DNA, the CDR3 is TGTGCCAGCAGCTCCCTGACGGATACGCAGTATTTT. It codes for CASSSLTDTQYF.